The text below deals with one T cell receptor beta chain. The antigen is undetermined. The CDR3 consists of 12 residues. Germline CDR1 and CDR2: MDHEN and SYDVKM. Trimming shortened V by 3 bases and J by 2 bases, and 5 bases separated the two germline ends. TCRdb processed the reads anew with MiXCR; each CDR3 protein has one entry. This repertoire shows 300,000 to 400,000 distinct CDR3 sequences, roughly 25% found once; its top ten account for less than 15%. These data are taken from a study of T cell repertoires in cytomegalovirus infection. Sequenced here: cultured PBMCs, sampled from culture after CMV antigen stimulation. The TCR was taken from a human donor in good health (CMV status not recorded). Some clones in this sample may be carry-over from other donors' samples. V usage is TRBV28 and J usage is TRBJ2-7; D gene unclear. DNA for the CDR3: TGTGCCAGCAGTTTTTTGGCCTACGAGCAGTACTTC. Translation: CASSFLAYEQYF.